These 27 T cell receptor beta chains originate from one sample sequenced in a study of long-term antiretroviral therapy in people with HIV. Survey-level resolution applied to immunoSEQ assay v3.0. The protocol was immunoSEQ multiplex PCR, while the TCRdb copy is restricted to in-frame clones and leaves out a portion. Of 25,000 to 35,000 clones listed, roughly 84% are singletons. The specimen comprised unsorted PBMCs, sampled 2 years after starting antiretroviral therapy. These receptor sequences come from a man in his fifties with HIV.

The chain links TRBV7-8 to TRBJ2-3; tentatively, D is TRBD1 (6 bases). The length of the CDR3 is 17 residues. V was shortened by 5 bases and J by 1 base, with 19 bases between the two germline ends. In germline, CDR1 is SGHVS, CDR2 FQNEAQ. The CDR3 DNA reads TGTGCCAGCAGCCCAAAGTTACAGGGTCGGGGCACAGATACGCAGTATTTT. Its protein is CASSPKLQGRGTDTQYF.

A single count supports this clone. The chain is built from TRBV11-1 and TRBJ2-2; no clear D gene. Germline V gene data show CDR1 as SGHAT and CDR2 as FQDESV (reference sequence). The V and J ends lost 5 bases and 3 bases respectively, with 16 bases between them. The CDR3 totals 16 residues. The CDR3 loop reads CASSRHFLTDTGELFF. For the CDR3, the DNA is TGTGCCAGCAGCCGACACTTCCTTACGGACACCGGGGAGCTGTTTTTT.

The V and J genes are TRBV10-3 and TRBJ1-1, with 8 bases identical to TRBD1. CDR1 and CDR2 (germline): ENHRY, SYGVKD. The CDR3 is made up of 13 amino acids. The ends lost 6 bases at V and 1 base at J; junction bases unmatched: 1. The CDR3 here is CAISDRGNTEAFF. For the CDR3, the DNA is TGTGCCATCAGCGACAGGGGGAACACTGAAGCTTTCTTT.

The chain couples TRBV11-2 to TRBJ1-1, with D perhaps matching TRBD1 (5 bases). The V gene lost 1 base and the J gene lost 4 bases, with 13 bases spanning the gap. This CDR3 region has 15 residues. Germline CDR1 is SGHAT and CDR2 is FQNNGV. The CDR3 reads CASSLGVRGTTEAFF. Here the CDR3 DNA reads TGTGCCAGCAGCTTAGGCGTGCGTGGGACCACTGAAGCTTTCTTT.

V usage is TRBV19 and J usage is TRBJ2-3; D possibly uses TRBD1 or TRBD2 (5 bases each). Germline lookup yields CDR1 LNHDA and CDR2 SQIVND (reference sequence). The CDR3 is made up of 16 amino acids. Deletions cut 5 bases from V and 0 bases from J, with 15 bases between. The CDR3 DNA is TGTGCCAGTAGTCCCGTCCGGGACGGTAGCACAGATACGCAGTATTTT. The encoded protein is CASSPVRDGSTDTQYF.

The chain carries TRBV28 and TRBJ1-2; D gene ambiguous. CDR1 MDHEN and CDR2 SYDVKM come from the germline V gene. Between the trimmed V and J ends, which lost 2 bases and 4 bases, there was a span of 11 bases. The CDR3 contains 14 residues. This chain's CDR3 is CASSLRWEFYGYTF. CDR3 nucleotides: TGTGCCAGCAGTTTAAGGTGGGAGTTCTATGGCTACACCTTC.

A single count supports this clone. The chain recombines TRBV15 with TRBJ2-7, with TRBD2 as a possible D gene (5 bases). The CDR3 loop spans 16 amino acids. V lost 0 bases to trimming and J lost 5 bases, with 17 bases between them. CDR1 and CDR2 (germline): LNHNV, YYDKDF (reference sequence). The CDR3 loop reads CATSRDRPSYPHEQYF. The CDR3 coding sequence is TGTGCCACCAGCAGAGATCGACCTAGCTACCCCCACGAGCAGTACTTC.

The chain recombines TRBV27 with TRBJ1-2, with 8 bases fitting TRBD1. This CDR3 region has 16 residues. V gave up 5 bases and J gave up 0 bases; unmatched junction bases: 8. Germline V gene lookup returns CDR1 MNHEY and CDR2 SMNVEV (reference sequence). CDR3 protein: CASSPHRGEANYGYTF. The CDR3 region has the DNA TGTGCCAGCAGTCCCCACAGGGGGGAAGCTAACTATGGCTACACCTTC.

The chain joins TRBV18 to TRBJ1-4, with D possibly being TRBD1 (5 bases). Trimming took 2 bases from V and 15 from J, leaving 16 bases between them. The CDR3 totals 13 residues. Germline assignment: CDR1 KGHSH and CDR2 LQKENI. The CDR3 DNA follows: TGTGCCAGCTCACCATTGCAGGGCCGCAGGTTGTTTTTT. Translating it yields CASSPLQGRRLFF.

The chain couples TRBV2 to TRBJ1-5, with D perhaps matching TRBD1 (5 bases). Trimming took off 4 bases at V and 0 bases at J, with 13 bases between the two ends. This CDR3 has 16 residues. Germline assignment: CDR1 SNHLY and CDR2 FYNNEI. The CDR3 bases are TGTGCCAGCAGTGGGATCCAGGGATATAGCAATCAGCCCCAGCATTTT. Protein: CASSGIQGYSNQPQHF.

V and J are TRBV7-2 and TRBJ1-5; D unclear. CDR1 and CDR2 from the germline V gene are SGHTA and FQGNSA. The CDR3 is 14 amino acids. V lost 1 base and J lost 5, with 9 bases in between. The CDR3 coding sequence is TGTGCCAGCAGCTTAGAAGCAGACTATCAGCCCCAGCATTTT. Its translation: CASSLEADYQPQHF.

The rearrangement links TRBV4-1 to TRBJ2-4; TRBD1 might be the D (6 bases). From germline, CDR1 is MGHRA and CDR2 YSYEKL. V lost 5 bases and J 1 base, leaving 18 bases between the germline ends. This CDR3 is 17 amino acids long. The CDR3 spells CASSKSGTHDAKNIQYF. The CDR3 region has the DNA TGCGCCAGCAGCAAGTCCGGGACACACGACGCCAAAAACATTCAGTACTTC.

The rearrangement joins TRBV4-2 to TRBJ1-3; the D is unclear. Germline-derived CDR1 and CDR2 are LGHNA and YNFKEQ. The CDR3 is 16 residues long. Trimming took 0 bases from V and 3 from J, leaving 12 bases between them. CDR3 nucleotides: TGTGCCAGCAGCCAAGAATCGGAATCGAGTGGAAACACCATATATTTT. Translated: CASSQESESSGNTIYF.

This sequence joins TRBV11-2 and TRBJ2-7; 8 bases are shared with TRBD1. V lost 1 base, J lost 2 bases, and 1 base stayed unmatched. Germline CDR1 SGHAT, CDR2 FQNNGV. The CDR3 totals 14 residues. The CDR3 here is CASSLVRGPYEQYF. The DNA for the CDR3 is TGTGCCAGCAGCTTAGTCAGGGGGCCCTACGAGCAGTACTTC.

The rearrangement links TRBV4-1 to TRBJ2-1, with 11 bases fitting TRBD1. Germline trimming cut 4 bases from V and 7 bases from J; bases unmatched to any gene: 12. Germline V CDR1 and CDR2: MGHRA, YSYEKL. The length of the CDR3 is 17 residues. The CDR3 is CASSPGQGDSLGNEQFF. In DNA, the CDR3 is TGCGCCAGCAGCCCGGGACAGGGGGACTCCCTGGGGAATGAGCAGTTCTTC.

This rearrangement joins TRBV7-9 to TRBJ2-1; D might be TRBD1 or TRBD2, each matching 5 bases. The germline CDR1 and CDR2 sequences are SEHNR and FQNEAQ (reference sequence). The ends were cut back, 7 bases at V and 5 bases at J, with 9 bases in the middle. The CDR3 has 12 residues. The CDR3: CASTGRHNEQFF. The CDR3 coding sequence is TGTGCCAGCACGGGGCGCCACAATGAGCAGTTCTTC.

The chain joins TRBV27 to TRBJ2-1, with D perhaps TRBD1 (5 bases). Germline V gene data show CDR1 as MNHEY and CDR2 as SMNVEV (reference sequence). The CDR3 runs to 16 residues. Trimming shortened V by 1 base and J by 2 bases, and 12 bases separated the two germline ends. The CDR3 loop is CASSLWTYRTYNEQFF. The CDR3 DNA reads as TGTGCCAGCAGTTTATGGACATACCGGACCTACAATGAGCAGTTCTTC.

The rearrangement uses TRBV7-8 and TRBJ1-4, with D possibly TRBD1 on 5 matching bases. CDR1 and CDR2 from the germline V gene are SGHVS and FQNEAQ. With 5 bases removed from V and 8 bases from J, the gap between germline ends came to 18 bases. The length of the CDR3 is 15 residues. The CDR3 DNA sequence: TGTGCCAGCAGCGGTCAATTGGGGCGCGGGGAAAAACTGTTTTTT. It encodes CASSGQLGRGEKLFF.

The V gene is TRBV19, the J gene TRBJ1-5, with 8 bases that match TRBD1. The junction had 6 bases not matched to a gene; V was cut back by 5 bases and J by 3 bases. The germline V gene has CDR1 LNHDA and CDR2 SQIVND (reference sequence). The CDR3 spans 15 residues. For the CDR3, the DNA is TGTGCCAGTAGTCGGGGCAGGGGGCTCAATCAGCCCCAGCATTTT. It specifies CASSRGRGLNQPQHF.

The CDR3 region is CASSERGAEQPQHF. The DNA of the CDR3 is TGTGCCAGCAGTGAAAGGGGAGCGGAACAGCCCCAGCATTTT. The gene calls are TRBV2 and TRBJ1-5, with D tentatively TRBD1 (5 bases). Germline V gene lookup returns CDR1 SNHLY and CDR2 FYNNEI. The V end was cut by 2 bases, the J end by 7 bases, with 12 bases between. The CDR3 loop spans 14 amino acids.

This rearrangement joins TRBV7-9 to TRBJ1-1, with 7 bases aligning to TRBD1. The CDR3 spans 16 residues. Germline-derived CDR1 and CDR2 are SEHNR and FQNEAQ (reference sequence). V lost 1 base and J lost 1; bases outside the gene matches: 6. The CDR3 DNA reads as TGTGCCAGCAGCTTAGGCACCGGGACAGAGAACACTGAAGCTTTCTTT. Its translation is CASSLGTGTENTEAFF.

The chain links TRBV5-6 to TRBJ2-5; D possibly corresponds to TRBD2 (6 bases). The V gene's germline CDR1 is SGHDT and CDR2 YYEEEE. The CDR3 runs to 15 residues. V dropped 0 bases and J dropped 2 bases, with 11 bases sitting between them. CDR3 sequence (DNA): TGTGCCAGCAGCTTGGTAGCGGCAGAACAAGAGACCCAGTACTTC. This encodes CASSLVAAEQETQYF.

The CDR3 sequence is CASSQDRRSNYGYTF. CDR3 nucleotide sequence: TGCGCCAGCAGCCAAGATAGGCGGAGTAACTATGGCTACACCTTC. The genes are TRBV4-3 and TRBJ1-2; no definite D call. CDR1 and CDR2 from the germline V gene are LGHNA and YSLEER. Trimming stripped 0 bases from V and 1 base from J, with 9 bases between. This CDR3 is built from 15 residues.

The chain recombines TRBV6-4 with TRBJ2-2; 8 nucleotides line up with TRBD1. Per germline, CDR1 MRHNA and CDR2 SNTAGT. Losses at the gene ends were 2 bases for V and 7 bases for J; bases not matched to a gene: 3. The CDR3 has 14 residues. The CDR3 region has the DNA TGTGCCAGCAGTGACGGACAGGGTAACGGGGAGCTGTTTTTT. This translates into CASSDGQGNGELFF.

This chain's CDR3 is CASSPSETYEQYF. CDR3 DNA: TGTGCCAGCTCACCCTCAGAAACCTACGAGCAGTACTTC. The chain combines TRBV18 with TRBJ2-7; D is uncertain. With 3 bases removed from V and 2 bases from J, the gap between germline ends came to 8 bases. The CDR3 length is 13 residues. CDR1 and CDR2 from the germline V gene are KGHSH and LQKENI.

V and J are TRBV21-1 and TRBJ1-1. TRBV21-1 is tagged as a pseudogene. The CDR3 spans 15 residues. The chain's CDR3 is CASSHGKRKNTEAFF. CDR3 nucleotide sequence: TGTGCCAGCAGCCACGGGAAACGGAAGAACACTGAAGCTTTCTTT.

This clone occurred a few times. This chain uses TRBV10-1 with TRBJ2-1; D possibly corresponds to TRBD2 (5 bases). V lost 2 bases, J lost 6 bases, and 5 bases lay in between. Germline V gene lookup returns CDR1 WNHNN and CDR2 SYGVQD (reference sequence). The CDR3 spans 12 residues. This CDR3 is CASSEGLNEQFF. In nucleotides, the CDR3 is TGCGCCAGCAGTGAGGGACTCAATGAGCAGTTCTTC.